This TCR beta chain was captured by sequencing in a study of tumor-infiltrating lymphocytes in primary liver carcinoma. Constant-region priming of 500 ng total RNA yielded TCR beta cDNA. Researchers made the TCR beta libraries by running three nested multiplex PCR rounds with slightly modified ARM-PCR. A C-beta reverse primer and TRBV1-TRBV30 forward primers served in each of the first two PCR rounds, at about 10 cycles apiece. TCRdb reanalysed the multiplex PCR reads using MiXCR and keeps one entry per CDR3 protein. The repertoire holds 250,000 to 350,000 distinct CDR3 sequences, with 45% to 70% as singletons. Researchers drew blood RNA from unsorted whole blood and extracted germline DNA as well. At sampling, these chronic HBV carriers had received no treatment. The length of the CDR3 is 13 residues. On this clonotype itself: At one of its ends the junction is not consistent with the germline gene, which may arise from a read error.

The source is a young woman with primary liver carcinoma and hepatitis B virus infection. The chain combines TRBV12-3 or TRBV12-4 with TRBJ2-7; no clear D. The sequencing sample was made of peripheral blood. CDR3 region: CASTSDDHYEQCF. The DNA for the CDR3 is TGTGCCAGTACCTCGGACGACCACTACGAGCAGTGCTTC.